This TCR beta chain originates from a study of beta chain features in type 1 diabetes (dated by TCRdb to about 2018). With respect to the entire study: Patients and healthy donors did not differ in mean age, gender distribution, total cell number or subset yield. Regulatory and stem cell-like memory subsets were isolated from only 8 patients and roughly eight healthy donors, whereas naive and central memory subsets came from all 30 or so donors. In the study, recently diagnosed type 1 diabetes patients and matched healthy donors were compared on the TCRB repertoires of their sorted circulating CD4+ T cell subsets. A total of roughly 100 million sorted cells were examined across all samples, and a strong correlation was observed between cell number per subset and RNA yield.

To note about this clone: Its antigen remains unidentified. Qualities for individual bases were not recorded, and no much larger clone is one base off.

The High Capacity cDNA Reverse Transcription Kit was used to reverse transcribe all of the isolated RNA, meaning that expressed TCRB transcripts were what got sequenced. Deep immunoSEQ sequencing was applied to naive, central memory and regulatory T cell samples, giving an average of around 3.8 million total reads per sample. Sorted cells were lysed in RLT buffer, and RNA was extracted using DNase-treated RNeasy Micro or Mini kits according to cell number. Each cell subset was processed separately to prevent cross-contamination, with patient and healthy donor samples processed together. TCRB sequences were amplified from cDNA with the immunoSEQ multiplex PCR, producing 87-bp fragments spanning the CDR3 region. The amplicons were sequenced using the Illumina HiSeq platform. On the authors' methods: PCR bias was computationally corrected using synthetic template baselines, reads within Hamming distance 2 were collapsed, and singletons that could not be merged were discarded. By aligning reads against IMGT, V, D and J genes, CDR3 length, and insertions or deletions at six rearrangement sites were assigned. Within each subset, clonotype counts were normalized to the number of sorted cells before true diversity and Gini coefficients were calculated with the tcR R package. Repertoire sharing was quantified using the overlap coefficient calculated on TCRB nucleotide sequences. As a proxy for the pre-selection repertoire, out-of-frame TCRB sequences from naive cells were analyzed. Drawn from immuneACCESS, this table holds only the in-frame rearrangements with V and J called that TCRdb kept. Clones are partly lost; checked studies trace under half to an unresolved V gene and leave the rest unexplained. For V, J and clone size, that table is used; D and trimming come from the DNA. This sample holds some 900,000 clones; about a sixth were observed only once. The ten most abundant clones make up about 0.02% of the sample.

On the study overall, not on this receptor specifically: Shorter templates might have been favored by PCR, but patient and control samples were amplified and corrected together, so both groups would have been affected equally by any skew. Because cDNA rather than genomic DNA was sequenced, highly expressing activated cells could have been over-represented, although no difference in activation and CD3 levels was found between groups. Because the HLA sub-analyses included only small numbers of individuals, any influence of HLA type on TCRB rearrangement was left unresolved. Type 1 diabetes patients showed a moderate but significant shortening of TCRB CDR3 length in all four CD4+ subsets. Patients with type 1 diabetes made fewer insertions and deleted more nucleotides at VDJ recombination sites, implying thymic rearrangement abnormalities. Naive, central memory and regulatory TCRB repertoires appeared to be more similar among patients than among healthy donors.

A single peripheral blood draw of approximately 0.11 L on average was collected from each donor into heparinised tubes. Naive, central memory, regulatory and stem cell-like memory CD4+ T cells were sorted on a BD FACSAria II using a panel including CD45RO, CCR7, CD25, CD127, CD95 and CD27. A purity above 98% was achieved for all sorted populations. PBMCs were isolated right away by Lymphoprep density gradient centrifugation and were stained directly, without culture. To minimize batch effects, samples were stained and sorted in pairs, one healthy donor with one patient per experiment. The germline V gene specifies SGHRS as CDR1 and YFSETQ as CDR2. For this chain, trimming is 4 bases at the V end and 0 bases at the J end, and the number of junction bases without a gene match is 10. The CDR3, cysteine through phenylalanine, is 18 amino acids long. Here the CDR3 DNA is all that survives: 54 bases in frame from base 1.

The sequence was collected from a woman aged 18-29 years in good health. The V and J segments used are TRBV5-1 and TRBJ2-1; a stretch of 10 junction bases matches TRBD2. Input material: naive CD4+ T cells from blood. The cell subset or site label, as the study defines it: true naive CD4+ T cells. The bases read TGCGCCAGCAGCCGTACCTTTACTAGCGGGGCCTCCTACAATGAGCAGTTCTTC. Its product reads: CASSRTFTSGASYNEQFF.